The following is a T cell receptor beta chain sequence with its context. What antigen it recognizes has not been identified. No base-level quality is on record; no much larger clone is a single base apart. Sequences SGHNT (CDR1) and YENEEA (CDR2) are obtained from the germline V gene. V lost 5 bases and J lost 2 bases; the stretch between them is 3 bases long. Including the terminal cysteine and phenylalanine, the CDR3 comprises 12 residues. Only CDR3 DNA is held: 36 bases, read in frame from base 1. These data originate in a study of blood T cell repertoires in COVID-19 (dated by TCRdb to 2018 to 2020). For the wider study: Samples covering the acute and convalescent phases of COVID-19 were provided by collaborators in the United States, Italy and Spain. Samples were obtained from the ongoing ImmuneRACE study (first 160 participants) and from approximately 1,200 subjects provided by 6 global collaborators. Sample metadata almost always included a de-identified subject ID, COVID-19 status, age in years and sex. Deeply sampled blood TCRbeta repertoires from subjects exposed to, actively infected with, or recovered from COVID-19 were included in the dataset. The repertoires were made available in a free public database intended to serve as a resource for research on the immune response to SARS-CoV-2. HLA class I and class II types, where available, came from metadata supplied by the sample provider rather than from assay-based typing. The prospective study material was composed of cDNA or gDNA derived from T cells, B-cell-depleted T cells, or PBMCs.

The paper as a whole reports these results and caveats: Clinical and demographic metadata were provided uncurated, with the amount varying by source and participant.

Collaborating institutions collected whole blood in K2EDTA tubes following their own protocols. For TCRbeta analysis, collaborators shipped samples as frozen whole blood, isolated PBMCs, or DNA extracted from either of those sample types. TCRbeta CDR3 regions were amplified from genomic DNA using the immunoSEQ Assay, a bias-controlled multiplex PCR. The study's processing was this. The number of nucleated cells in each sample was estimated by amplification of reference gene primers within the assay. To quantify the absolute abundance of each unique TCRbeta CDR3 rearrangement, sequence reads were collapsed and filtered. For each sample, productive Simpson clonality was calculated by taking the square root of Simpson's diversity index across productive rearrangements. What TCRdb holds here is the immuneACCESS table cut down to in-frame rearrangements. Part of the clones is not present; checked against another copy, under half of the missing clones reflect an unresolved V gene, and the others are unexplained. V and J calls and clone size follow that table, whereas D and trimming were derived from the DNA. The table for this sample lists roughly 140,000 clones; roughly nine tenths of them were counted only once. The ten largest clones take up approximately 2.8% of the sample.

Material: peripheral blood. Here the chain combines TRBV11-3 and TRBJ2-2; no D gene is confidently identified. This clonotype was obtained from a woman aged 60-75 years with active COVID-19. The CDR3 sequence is CASSHNTGELFF. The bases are TGTGCCAGCAGCCATAACACCGGGGAGCTGTTTTTT.